This TCR beta chain was retrieved from a study of monozygotic twins with inflammatory bowel disease. General study findings and limits: TCRbeta inverse Simpson diversity was decreased in IBD patients versus healthy co-twins. Variability may have been added to patient repertoires by differing immunosuppressive treatments. Researchers were unable to tell different T cell subtypes apart.

Germline V gives CDR1 PRHDT, CDR2 FYEKMQ (reference sequence). The CDR3 runs to 13 residues. For both chains, the TCRalpha and TCRbeta cDNA went through two nested PCRs of approximately 16 and 10 cycles. One entry per CDR3 protein, without DNA, is what TCRdb gives after re-calling the 5' RACE reads. The sample is made up of over 100,000 distinct CDR3 sequences, and the top ten hold 9.5% to 15% of it. Points on this clonotype: Its antigen is still unknown.

The sample comprised blood. This TCR derives from a human donor with ulcerative colitis or Crohn's disease, or a healthy co-twin of an affected twin (not recorded which). The J gene is TRBJ1-1, the V gene TRBV13. The chain's CDR3 is CASSFGLNTEAFF.